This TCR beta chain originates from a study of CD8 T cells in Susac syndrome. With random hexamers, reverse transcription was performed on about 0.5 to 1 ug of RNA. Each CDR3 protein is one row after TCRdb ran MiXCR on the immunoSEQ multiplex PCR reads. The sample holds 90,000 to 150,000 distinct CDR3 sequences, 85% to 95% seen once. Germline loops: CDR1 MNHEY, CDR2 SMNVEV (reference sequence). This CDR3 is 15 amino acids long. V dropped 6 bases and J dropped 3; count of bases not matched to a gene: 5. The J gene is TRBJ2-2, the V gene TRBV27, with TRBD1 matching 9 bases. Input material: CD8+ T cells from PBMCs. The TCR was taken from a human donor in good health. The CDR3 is CASSLRTGDTGELFF. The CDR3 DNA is TGTGCCAGCAGCCTGCGGACAGGGGACACCGGGGAGCTGTTTTTT.